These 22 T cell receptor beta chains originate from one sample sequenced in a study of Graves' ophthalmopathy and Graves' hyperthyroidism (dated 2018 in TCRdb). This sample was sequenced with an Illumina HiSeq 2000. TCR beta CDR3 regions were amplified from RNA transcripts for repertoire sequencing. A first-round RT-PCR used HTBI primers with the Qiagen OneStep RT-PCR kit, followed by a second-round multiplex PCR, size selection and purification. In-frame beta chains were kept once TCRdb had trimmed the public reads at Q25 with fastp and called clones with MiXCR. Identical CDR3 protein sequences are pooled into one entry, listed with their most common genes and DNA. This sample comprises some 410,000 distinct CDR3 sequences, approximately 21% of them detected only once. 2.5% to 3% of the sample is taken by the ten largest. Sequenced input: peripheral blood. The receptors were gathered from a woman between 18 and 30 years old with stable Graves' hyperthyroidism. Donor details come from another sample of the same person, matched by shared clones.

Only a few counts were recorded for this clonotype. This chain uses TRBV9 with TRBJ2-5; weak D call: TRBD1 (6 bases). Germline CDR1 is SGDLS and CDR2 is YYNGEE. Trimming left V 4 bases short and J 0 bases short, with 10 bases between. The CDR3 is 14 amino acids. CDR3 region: CASSQRGYQETQYF. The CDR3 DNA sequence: TGTGCCAGCAGCCAGAGGGGGTACCAAGAGACCCAGTACTTC.

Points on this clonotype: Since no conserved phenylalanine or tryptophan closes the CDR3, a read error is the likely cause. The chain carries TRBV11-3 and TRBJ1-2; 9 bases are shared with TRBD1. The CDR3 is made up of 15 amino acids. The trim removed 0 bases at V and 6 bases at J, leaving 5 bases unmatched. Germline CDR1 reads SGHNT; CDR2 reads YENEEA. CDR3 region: CASSLDRDRDHGYTY. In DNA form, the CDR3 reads TGTGCCAGCAGCTTAGATCGGGACAGGGACCATGGCTACACCTAC.

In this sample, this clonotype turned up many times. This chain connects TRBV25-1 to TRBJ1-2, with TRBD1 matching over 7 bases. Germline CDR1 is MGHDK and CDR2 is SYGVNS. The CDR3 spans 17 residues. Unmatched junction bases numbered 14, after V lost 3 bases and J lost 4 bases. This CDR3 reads CASSDHLGQIAGYGYTF. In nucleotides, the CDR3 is TGTGCCAGCAGTGACCATTTGGGACAGATCGCCGGCTATGGCTACACCTTC.

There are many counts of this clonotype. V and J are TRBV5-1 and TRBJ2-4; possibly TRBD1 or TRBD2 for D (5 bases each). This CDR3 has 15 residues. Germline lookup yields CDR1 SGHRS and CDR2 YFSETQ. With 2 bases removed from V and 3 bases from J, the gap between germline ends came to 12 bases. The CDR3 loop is CASSFYGDGKNIQYF. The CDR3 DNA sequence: TGCGCCAGCAGCTTTTATGGGGACGGCAAAAACATTCAGTACTTC.

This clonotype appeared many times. The CDR3 loop reads CASSVGGNSPLHF. The CDR3 bases are TGTGCCAGCAGCGTAGGAGGTAATTCACCCCTCCACTTT. V usage is TRBV9 and J usage is TRBJ1-6, with unresolved D. The germline CDR1 and CDR2 sequences are SGDLS and YYNGEE. The V and J ends lost 0 bases and 6 bases respectively, with 4 bases between them. The CDR3 length is 13 residues.

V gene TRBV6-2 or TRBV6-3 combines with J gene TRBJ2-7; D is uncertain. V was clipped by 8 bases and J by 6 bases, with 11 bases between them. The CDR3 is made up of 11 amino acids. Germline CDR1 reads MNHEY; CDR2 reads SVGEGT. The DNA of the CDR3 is TGTGCCAGCCAGAGCCCGCGCGAGCAGTACTTC. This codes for CASQSPREQYF.

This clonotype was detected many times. CDR3 bases: TGTGCCAGCAGCTCGCCGCAGGTGGGCAGGGGTTATCGGTATGGCTACACCTTC. Its translation is CASSSPQVGRGYRYGYTF. The V and J genes are TRBV7-2 and TRBJ1-2; tentatively, D is TRBD1 (6 bases). CDR3 length: 18 amino acids. The V end lost 4 bases, the J end lost 5 bases, and 26 bases lay between the germline ends. Germline lookup yields CDR1 SGHTA and CDR2 FQGNSA.

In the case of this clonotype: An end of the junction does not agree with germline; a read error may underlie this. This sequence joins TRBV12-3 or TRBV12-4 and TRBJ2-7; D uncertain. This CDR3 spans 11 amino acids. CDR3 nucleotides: TGTTCCAGCAGTGCGTCCTACGAGCAGTACTTC. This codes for CSSSASYEQYF.

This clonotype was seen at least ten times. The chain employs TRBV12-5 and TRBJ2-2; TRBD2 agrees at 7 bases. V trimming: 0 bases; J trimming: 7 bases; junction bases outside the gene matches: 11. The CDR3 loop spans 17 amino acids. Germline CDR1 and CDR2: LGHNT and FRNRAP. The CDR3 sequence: CASGLVVERGRNGELFF. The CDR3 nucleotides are TGTGCTAGTGGTTTGGTAGTGGAGCGGGGAAGGAACGGGGAGCTGTTTTTT.

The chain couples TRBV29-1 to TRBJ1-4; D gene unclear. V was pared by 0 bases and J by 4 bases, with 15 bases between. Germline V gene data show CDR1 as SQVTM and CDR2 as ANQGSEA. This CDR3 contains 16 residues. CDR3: CSVEDSLGSDNEKLFF. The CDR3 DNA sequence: TGCAGCGTTGAAGATAGTTTGGGCAGTGATAATGAAAAACTGTTTTTT.

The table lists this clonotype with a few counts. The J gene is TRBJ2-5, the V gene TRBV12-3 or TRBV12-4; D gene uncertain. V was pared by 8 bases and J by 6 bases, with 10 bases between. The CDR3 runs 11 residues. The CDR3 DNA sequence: TGTGCCAGCGGTCTAGGACAGACCCAGTACTTC. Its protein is CASGLGQTQYF.

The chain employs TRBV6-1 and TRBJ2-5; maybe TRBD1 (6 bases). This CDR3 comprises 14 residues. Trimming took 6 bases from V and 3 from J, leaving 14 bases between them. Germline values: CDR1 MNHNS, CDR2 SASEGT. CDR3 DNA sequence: TGTGCCAGCAGGCCCCCGGCAGGGGAAGAGACCCAGTACTTC. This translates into CASRPPAGEETQYF.

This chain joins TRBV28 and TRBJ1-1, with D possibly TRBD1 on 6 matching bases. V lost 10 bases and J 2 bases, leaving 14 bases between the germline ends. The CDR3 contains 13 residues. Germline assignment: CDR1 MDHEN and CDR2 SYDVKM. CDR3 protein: CATQTGRNTEAFF. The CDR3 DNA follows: TGTGCCACGCAGACAGGCCGCAACACTGAAGCTTTCTTT.

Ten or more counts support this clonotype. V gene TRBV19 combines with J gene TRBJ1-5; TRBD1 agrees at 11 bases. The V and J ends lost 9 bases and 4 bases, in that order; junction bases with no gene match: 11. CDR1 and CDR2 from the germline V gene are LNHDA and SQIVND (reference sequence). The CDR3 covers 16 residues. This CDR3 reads CASSADRGRGNQPQHF. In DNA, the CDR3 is TGTGCCAGCTCAGCGGACAGGGGGCGCGGGAATCAGCCCCAGCATTTT.

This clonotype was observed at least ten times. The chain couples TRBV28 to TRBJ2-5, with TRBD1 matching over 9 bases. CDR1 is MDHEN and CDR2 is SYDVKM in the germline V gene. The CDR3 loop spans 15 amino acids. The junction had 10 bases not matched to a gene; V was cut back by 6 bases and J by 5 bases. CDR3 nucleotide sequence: TGTGCCAGCAGCTCCTCGGGACAGGGAACGGAGACCCAGTACTTC. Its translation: CASSSSGQGTETQYF.

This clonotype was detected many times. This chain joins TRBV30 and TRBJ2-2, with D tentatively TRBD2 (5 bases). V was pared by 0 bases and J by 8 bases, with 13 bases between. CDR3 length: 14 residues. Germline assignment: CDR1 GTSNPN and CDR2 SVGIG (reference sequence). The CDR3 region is CAWSVWTPGGELFF. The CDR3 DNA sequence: TGTGCCTGGAGTGTCTGGACCCCGGGGGGGGAGCTGTTTTTT.

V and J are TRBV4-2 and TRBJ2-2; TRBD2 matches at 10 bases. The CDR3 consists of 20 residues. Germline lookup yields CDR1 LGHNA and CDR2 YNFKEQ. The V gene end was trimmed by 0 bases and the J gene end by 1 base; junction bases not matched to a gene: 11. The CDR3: CASSQDTSSGGFRNTGELFF. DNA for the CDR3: TGTGCCAGCAGCCAAGATACATCTAGCGGGGGTTTTCGGAACACCGGGGAGCTGTTTTTT.

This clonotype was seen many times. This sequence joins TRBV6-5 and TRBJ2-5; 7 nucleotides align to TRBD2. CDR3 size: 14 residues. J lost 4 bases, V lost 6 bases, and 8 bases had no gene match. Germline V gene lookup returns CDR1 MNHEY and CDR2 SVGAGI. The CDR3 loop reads CASRRGGSGETQYF. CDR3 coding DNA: TGTGCCAGCAGGCGGGGCGGGAGCGGAGAGACCCAGTACTTC.

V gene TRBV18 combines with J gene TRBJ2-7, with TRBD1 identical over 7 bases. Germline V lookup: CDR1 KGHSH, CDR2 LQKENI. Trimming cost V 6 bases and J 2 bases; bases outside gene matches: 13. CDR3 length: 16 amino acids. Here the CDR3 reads CASSLGAGQVAYEQYF. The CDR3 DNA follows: TGTGCCAGCTCTCTCGGAGCTGGACAGGTTGCCTACGAGCAGTACTTC.

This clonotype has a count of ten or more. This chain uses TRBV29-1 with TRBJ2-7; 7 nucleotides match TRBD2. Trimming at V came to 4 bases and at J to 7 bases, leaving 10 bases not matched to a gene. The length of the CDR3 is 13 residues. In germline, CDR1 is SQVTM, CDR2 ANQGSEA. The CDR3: CSVGIGRGREQYF. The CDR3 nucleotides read TGCAGCGTTGGTATAGGGAGGGGTCGAGAGCAGTACTTC.

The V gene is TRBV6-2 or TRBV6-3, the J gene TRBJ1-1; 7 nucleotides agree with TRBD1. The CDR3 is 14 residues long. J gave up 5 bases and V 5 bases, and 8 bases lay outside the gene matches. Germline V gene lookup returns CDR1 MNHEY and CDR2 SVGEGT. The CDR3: CASSRRQGETEAFF. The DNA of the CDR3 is TGTGCCAGCAGTAGACGACAGGGAGAGACTGAAGCTTTCTTT.

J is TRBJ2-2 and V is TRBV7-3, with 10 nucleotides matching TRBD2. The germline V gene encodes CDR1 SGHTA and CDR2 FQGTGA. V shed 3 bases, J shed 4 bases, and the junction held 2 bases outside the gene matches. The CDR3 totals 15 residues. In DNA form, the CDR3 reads TGTGCCAGCAGCTTCAGCGGGAGGGGCACCGGGGAGCTGTTTTTT. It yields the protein CASSFSGRGTGELFF.